Listed below are T cell receptor beta chains from one sample, sequenced in a study of T-cell memory formation after mild COVID-19. MiXCR was run by TCRdb on the 5' RACE reads, yielding one entry per CDR3 protein. The data contain more than 450,000 distinct CDR3 sequences, 15% to 20% of them singletons. The sequenced sample consisted of PBMCs or a T cell subset sorted from them (not recorded which). These receptors were obtained from an adult woman who had mild COVID-19 (a few samples of this study predate the infection). Cell type and time point are not known. Each CDR3 is given without its conserved first and last residue.

J gene,CDR3 length,V gene,CDR3 protein
TRBJ2-3,12,TRBV20-1,SAILAGRTDTQY
TRBJ1-2,12,TRBV20-1,RAVTGTLNYGYT
TRBJ2-5,12,TRBV2,ASSRGTFQETQY
TRBJ1-4,13,TRBV10-3,AISEEGGTNEKLF
TRBJ1-1,15,TRBV6-5,ASSWGGGARMNTEAF
TRBJ2-2,13,TRBV5-1,ASSFTATGTGELF
TRBJ2-1,12,TRBV7-3,ASKAGGDYNEQF
TRBJ2-5,13,TRBV6-5,ASSSGRGLGETQY
TRBJ2-7,11,TRBV20-1,SARVNWGNEQY
TRBJ1-1,15,TRBV6-2/TRBV6-3,ASSGRSFRGVATEAF
TRBJ2-2,9,TRBV11-2,ASSITGELF
TRBJ1-2,11,TRBV7-9,ASSSGQIYGYT
TRBJ2-1,13,TRBV5-1,ASTVGGGFYNEQF
TRBJ2-1,11,TRBV5-6,ASSLNRVDEQF
TRBJ2-3,13,TRBV3-1,ASSPGGALTDTQY
TRBJ2-2,15,TRBV30,AWSGLAGGRNTGELF
TRBJ2-3,13,TRBV4-2,ASSQTTGGGDTQY
TRBJ2-5,13,TRBV20-1,SARPSGSPQETQY
TRBJ1-1,12,TRBV5-1,ASSSLAQGVLAF
TRBJ2-3,14,TRBV6-5,ASSYAGLASGNTQY
TRBJ2-7,13,TRBV13,ASSFQAGDPYEQY
TRBJ2-1,13,TRBV20-1,SARDSGRSYNEQF
TRBJ2-5,14,TRBV15,ATSTIRLAGMETQY
TRBJ1-1,12,TRBV6-2/TRBV6-3,ASSWGQYNTEAF
TRBJ2-1,16,TRBV5-6,ASSLAAGGLAEYNEQF
TRBJ1-6,11,TRBV12-3/TRBV12-4,ASSLTYNSPLH
TRBJ2-3,13,TRBV10-3,AISERGPPTDTQY
TRBJ2-3,12,TRBV13,ASSPGQGLDTQY
TRBJ1-4,13,TRBV7-9,ASSVATAGGEKLF
TRBJ1-6,10,TRBV20-1,RLGGSGSPLH
TRBJ2-1,13,TRBV18,ASSPKRESHNEQF
TRBJ1-1,14,TRBV15,ATSGRTDTMNTEAF
TRBJ2-7,14,TRBV5-1,ARCIIGWQGIDEQY
TRBJ1-1,12,TRBV6-5,ASSYIKGGDEAF
TRBJ1-1,12,TRBV30,AWSVRIFNTEAF
TRBJ2-7,11,TRBV12-3/TRBV12-4,ASSRRRTFEQY
TRBJ2-3,17,TRBV24-1,ATSDLHNQGQGDWDTQY
TRBJ2-5,15,TRBV12-3/TRBV12-4,ASRGLAGGLRGETQY
TRBJ2-3,11,TRBV7-3,ASTSGSTDTQY
TRBJ1-2,13,TRBV7-2,ASSLRTGGEYGYT
TRBJ2-5,12,TRBV3-1,ASSQVLPGETQY
TRBJ2-3,11,TRBV12-3/TRBV12-4,ASGTRRTDTQY
TRBJ1-1,13,TRBV5-1,ASSLGRPENTEAF
TRBJ2-6,11,TRBV29-1,SVSRSGANVLT
TRBJ2-3,15,TRBV2,ASSAAASGGPTDTQY